The sequence of this T cell receptor beta chain was determined in a study of cytotoxic CD8 clonotypes in ibrutinib-treated CLL (dated by TCRdb to 2020 to 2022). General notes on the study: The cohort had around twelve relapsed/refractory and 15 treatment-naive patients; fewer than 18 were IGHV unmutated. Responses were partial in about 25 patients and complete in 2; after median 68 months follow-up, about 14 stayed in remission and 12 progressed. The response samples were drawn at a median of 12 months into treatment, with a range of roughly 6 to 40 months. On average, each sample had some 250,000 productive templates and roughly 95,000 productive rearrangements. Longitudinal samples were obtainable from about 30% of the 86 participants in the trial. Cryopreserved peripheral blood mononuclear cells were obtained prior to treatment, at the time of response, and at either disease progression or sustained remission. Every sample from remission and from progressive disease was obtained while the patients were still on ibrutinib.

The CDR3 covers 15 residues, taking in both the cysteine and the phenylalanine. Only CDR3 DNA is held: 45 bases, read in frame from base 1. The germline V gene (reference sequence) provides CDR1 WNHNN and CDR2 SYGVQD. Deletion took 1 base off V and 0 bases off J, with a span of 8 bases between the germline ends. The time point label, as the study defines it: approximately twelve months on ibrutinib. For TCR beta library preparation, roughly 2 micrograms of genomic DNA were extracted from the cryopreserved PBMCs. Longitudinal blood samples from CLL patients on ibrutinib monotherapy were analyzed using high-throughput TCR beta sequencing. The patients were enrolled in a single-center, open-label phase 2 trial of ibrutinib monotherapy. A remark on this clone: Its antigen is currently not known. Qualities for individual bases were not recorded, and no much larger clone is one base off.

What the work shows at the level of the full study, not this receptor alone: Clonality rose at ibrutinib response, remained stable during sustained remission, and dropped back toward baseline at progression. Public clonotypes were rare and either shrank or stayed stable during treatment, and the rise in clonality at ibrutinib response reflected expansion of private clonotypes. Baseline clonality exceeded that of age-matched healthy donors and correlated strongly with circulating CD8+ T-cell counts. Lymph node repertoires were not examined, and the timing of sampling was not matched between patients in sustained remission and those whose disease progressed.

The goal of deep resolution MiSeq sequencing was a depth between 1 in 1 million and 1 in 200,000 T cells, and coverage averaged 10x per clonotype. The immunoSEQ hsTCRB Kit was used to generate the TCR beta libraries. Regarding the original processing steps: The data were analyzed with ImmunoSEQ Analyzer and ImmunoSEQ Data Assistant, and V, D and J gene assignments followed IMGT definitions. Clonality, which ranges from 0 to 1, was calculated as one minus the normalized Shannon entropy of productive rearrangement frequencies. Only overrepresented clonotypes making up at least 0.05% of each patient's repertoire were included in the public clonotype analysis. Repertoires from approximately 13 age-matched healthy donors in immuneACCESS were used as clonality controls. TCRdb provides this immuneACCESS table in a form limited to in-frame rearrangements. Some clones are lacking; in checked studies, under half of them reflect an unresolved V gene, and why the rest are absent is not known. That table furnishes V, J and clone size, whereas the DNA furnished D and trimming. This sample lists over 120,000 clones; about 80% were detected once. More than 10% of the sample goes to the ten largest clones.

This sample comprised PBMCs, obtained after 12 months of ibrutinib treatment. In this chain, TRBV10-1 is recombined with TRBJ2-3; no D segment can be confidently identified. This receptor was taken from a human donor with chronic lymphocytic leukemia. The CDR3 protein sequence reads: CASSEFSVSTDTQYF. The bases are TGCGCCAGCAGTGAGTTCAGCGTAAGCACAGATACGCAGTATTTT.